This T cell receptor beta chain was sequenced during a study of blood T cell repertoires in COVID-19. Study-level background: The study drew acute and convalescent COVID-19 samples from the United States, Italy and Spain.

This clone was detected once. The V gene's germline CDR1 is SNHLY and CDR2 FYNNEI. The V end lost 4 bases, the J end lost 3 bases, and 10 bases lay between the germline ends. The CDR3 length is 13 residues. In the source study's methods: Nucleated cell counts were estimated from reference gene primer amplification. TCRdb's table, derived via immunoSEQ multiplex PCR, lists solely in-frame clones and lacks some. V and J calls plus clone size are reproduced from that table; the DNA served to infer D and trimming. The data show hundreds of thousands of clones, 86% seen once. This receptor was obtained from a woman in her thirties with active or convalescent COVID-19. Sequenced sample: peripheral blood. V usage is TRBV2 and J usage is TRBJ2-7; D not resolved. For the CDR3, the DNA is TGTGCCAGCAGTGTGAGGCAGTTCTACGAGCAGTACTTC. This codes for CASSVRQFYEQYF.